This T cell receptor beta chain was identified in a study of cytomegalovirus exposure and HLA in healthy donors listed by TCRdb under 2017. Regarding the complete study: An earlier analysis of approximately 640 of the donors reported 250 to 350 Gb of sequence data and 117 million unique TCR beta sequences from about 179 million T cells. Approximately 300 gigabases of sequencing data and tens of millions of unique TCR sequences made up an early release that covered several hundred HLA-typed donors. A later genetic analysis took genome-wide SNP genotypes for about 65% of the roughly 670 donors and used that subset as a discovery cohort. Every repertoire in the discovery cohort had been generated on one and the same sequencing platform. The study aimed to test whether signatures of past pathogen exposure could be identified by cataloging public T cell receptors. Rather than using new phenotypic data, the later analysis identified candidate immune exposures from TCR beta sequences and from how often those sequences occurred across donors. Among the roughly 380 genotyped donors, about 85% belonged to the genetic ancestry cluster associated with self-reported Caucasian donors. An earlier analysis of several hundred of the donors applied high-throughput TCR beta sequencing to assess whether each TCR beta V gene segment acted as functional or pseudogenic. Class I and class II HLA loci were covered by the typing at four-digit resolution. The study profiled the T cell repertoires of approximately 700 subjects by immunosequencing and related them to cytomegalovirus serostatus. Donor age, sex, ethnicity and CMV serostatus were compiled together with the repertoire data. In addition to the first cohort of hundreds of subjects, a separate validation cohort of 130 or so different subjects was used. Several DR-DQ haplotypes were handled as single units for association and clustering because linkage in the cohort was strong. The study combined high-throughput TCR immunosequencing, statistical association of individual TCRs with disease status, and machine learning to predict cytomegalovirus infection status. In a later analysis, previously published TCR beta repertoires from several hundred donors were re-analyzed and high-resolution HLA genotyping was added so that TCR occurrence patterns could be studied. Across approximately 400 genotyped donors of the cohort, an average of about 240,000 unique TCR beta nucleotide sequences per donor were sequenced, and about a sixth of those sequences were non-productive. The number of typed donors differed by locus: roughly 620-640 for A, B, C, DRB1 and DQB1; 522 for DQA1; around 580 for DPA1; and about 450 for DPB1. The research as a whole found: Presence/absence analyses assumed roughly uniform sequencing depth across donors, an assumption that may not hold. A few of the identified cytomegalovirus-associated TCR beta chains were confirmed in vitro to be specific for cytomegalovirus antigens. CMV serostatus was the only immune exposure information available for the cohort. About 17 rarely observed V segments, including chromosome 9 orphons, were excluded from the earlier analysis of 550 to 700 of the donors because counts were too low. Most TCR sequences were seen in very few donors, while some public TCRs were found in many individuals. In a later analysis, several top co-occurrence clusters were reported to appear linked to parvovirus B19, influenza, CMV and Epstein-Barr virus. When HLA alleles, especially DR and DQ, strongly co-occurred, attributing TCR associations to individual alleles was difficult. Linkage disequilibrium might explain the correlated functional status among segregating V segments, but an unknown experimental factor could not be excluded. Some IMGT-functional V segments, including TRBV6-2 and TRBV6-3, could not be distinguished by the 87-base-pair reads and were therefore excluded. At a false discovery rate of 0.05, a later analysis linked under 20,000 TCR beta sequences to specific HLA alleles. According to a later genetic analysis, donors in an Asian-associated ancestry cluster had fewer N-insertions in productive TCRs than the roughly 700-donor mean. An association between a missense DCLRE1C variant and V-gene and J-gene trimming of TCR beta chains was found in a later genetic analysis and replicated in an independent cohort. In both the original and validation cohorts, the classifier was reported to diagnose cytomegalovirus status with high specificity and sensitivity. It was suggested by the authors that the approach could potentially be generalized to other disease states and immunological phenotypes. A cluster of highly shared sequence variants was judged likely to represent a technical artifact of the sequencing pipeline. In a later analysis, the rate of TCR association differed among HLA loci, with DRB1 alleles having the most associated TCRs and HLA-C alleles having the fewest. In an earlier analysis of more than 500 of the donors, most TCR beta V segments appeared in productive rearrangements about 87% or about 30% of the time, broadly matching IMGT annotations. A later analysis found that most CMV-associated TCR beta chains appeared HLA-restricted, with HLA associations seemingly driven largely by CMV exposure. Because HLA typing was unavailable for some donors at each locus, only the typed subset was used in association tests. A total of roughly 160 TCR beta chains were listed by the study as associated with cytomegalovirus. Only TCR beta chains were sequenced in this cohort, and the absence of alpha or paired-chain data limited detectable features. A further reported finding was that TCR beta sequences accurately predicted the HLA-A and HLA-B alleles for most subjects in the first cohort. In a later analysis, HLA-associated TCR beta chains were found to be more clonally expanded and to have lower generation probabilities than equally common non-associated chains.

As to this clone: The clone's antigen remains unknown. It has no much larger one-base neighbor in the sample; base qualities were not kept.

The germline V gene gives CDR1 as LGHNA and CDR2 as YSLEER. Counted from cysteine to phenylalanine, this CDR3 has 20 amino acids. Only the CDR3 region is kept as DNA, spanning 60 bases read in frame from base 1. Germline trimming amounts to 4 bases on V and 0 bases on J, with 13 as the count of junction bases outside the gene matches. Libraries were prepared through the immunoSEQ multiplex PCR assay. For the multiplex PCR, a mixture combining 60 forward primers for TCR Vbeta segments and 13 reverse primers for TCR Jbeta segments was used. Amplification of the CDR3 region of rearranged TCR beta genes was performed with a multiplex PCR assay on genomic DNA. The Illumina HiSeq System was used to sequence the amplified TCR beta libraries as 87-base-pair reads. As for how the authors treated the data: A later analysis counted 65 million to 90 million unique TCR beta chains across the approximately 700 repertoires, and roughly 10 million of these chains were shared by at least two donors. To remove PCR and sequencing errors, raw reads were error-corrected and collapsed into unique sequences using a nearest-neighbor algorithm that merged closely related sequences. V, D and J gene segments were assigned by aligning CDR3 sequences to IMGT reference sequences. Each retained sequence needed at least a six-nucleotide match to both a V gene segment and a J gene segment. A rearrangement was called productive if the CDR3 had no stop codons and remained in frame with V and J, and every other rearrangement was called non-productive. Following IMGT convention, CDR3 was defined as the stretch from the second conserved V-encoded cysteine up to the conserved J-encoded phenylalanine. The earlier analysis of about 560 of the donors excluded any sequence lacking an unambiguous match to a single V gene segment. In an earlier analysis of approximately 550 of the donors, V segments were called functional above 56.7% productive rearrangements and were called segregating when the between-donor standard deviation exceeded 5%. A statistical classification framework was built for diagnosing cytomegalovirus status from the catalog of TCR beta chain sequences. In a later analysis, TCR nucleotide sequences were compared against IMGT/GENE-DB human TR gene sequences so that V and J genes could be assigned. In a later analysis, CDR3 sequences and most-parsimonious VDJ recombination scenarios were assigned using the TCRdist pipeline. In a later analysis, each TCR beta chain was defined by its CDR3 amino acid sequence together with its V-gene family, and reads lacking a unique V-gene family were excluded. To address suspected cross-contamination and a sequencing artifact, a later analysis removed approximately 600 highly shared, low-generation-probability nucleotide sequences. A later analysis calculated a clonal expansion index for each public chain from normalized within-repertoire ranks of inferred template counts. Generation probabilities in a later analysis came from a VDJ recombination model fitted to out-of-frame rearrangements, and those results were checked against IGoR. A later analysis scored TCR-TCR, TCR-HLA and TCR-CMV co-occurrence with hypergeometric tests, applying a repertoire-size bias correction to TCR pairs. To estimate false discovery rates, a later analysis permuted the HLA or CMV assignments 20 times. In a later analysis, co-occurring TCRs were grouped using DBSCAN, and TCRdist sequence similarity was added for clustering within HLA-allele-positive subsets. Co-occurrence clustering excluded repertoires with fewer than 30,000 or more than 120,000 public chains, plus five with anomalous nucleotide sharing. TCRdb limited this immuneACCESS table to in-frame rearrangements with V and J called. A share of clones is missing; checked studies link under half to unresolved V genes, and the rest is unexplained. The DNA gave D and trimming, while V, J and clone size come from that table. This sample gives fewer than 200,000 clones in total; approximately 70% of them show up just once. In total, the top ten clones hold over 6% of the sample.

The cohort consisted of hundreds of healthy bone marrow donors. At the time of sampling, every cohort member was nominally healthy, though immune exposures that went unrecorded were likely present. The donor was CMV seropositive and was included in the group of 270 or so seropositive cohort members. Every donor gave a peripheral blood sample, and the peripheral blood mononuclear cells from that sample were used for TCR beta sequencing. Genomic DNA was extracted from the blood cell samples with the Qiagen DNeasy Blood Extraction Kit. Sequencing input: PBMCs. The clonotype originates from a man aged 35 to 55 in good health and CMV-seropositive. In this chain, TRBV4-3 is recombined with TRBJ1-4; TRBD1 matches 11 bases in the middle. The DNA sequence follows: TGCGCCAGCAGCCGCACATTCCGGGACAGGGGGAGTGCAACTAATGAAAAACTGTTTTTT. Its translation is CASSRTFRDRGSATNEKLFF.